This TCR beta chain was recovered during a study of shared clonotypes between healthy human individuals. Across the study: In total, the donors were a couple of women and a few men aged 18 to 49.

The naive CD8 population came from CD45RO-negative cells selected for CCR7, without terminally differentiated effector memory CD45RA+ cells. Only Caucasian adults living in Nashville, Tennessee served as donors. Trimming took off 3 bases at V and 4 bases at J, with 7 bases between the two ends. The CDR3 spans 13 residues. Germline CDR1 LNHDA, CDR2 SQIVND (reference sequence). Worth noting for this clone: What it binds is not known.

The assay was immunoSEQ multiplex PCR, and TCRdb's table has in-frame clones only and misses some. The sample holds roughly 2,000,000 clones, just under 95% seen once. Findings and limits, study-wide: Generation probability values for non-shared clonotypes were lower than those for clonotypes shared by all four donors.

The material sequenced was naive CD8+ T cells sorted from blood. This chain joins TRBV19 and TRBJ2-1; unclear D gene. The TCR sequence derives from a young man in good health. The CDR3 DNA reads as TGTGCCAGTAGTATTGCCGAATACAATGAGCAGTTCTTC. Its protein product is CASSIAEYNEQFF.